This T cell receptor (beta chain) comes out of a study of blood T cell repertoires in COVID-19. Study-wide context: Both acute and convalescent COVID-19 samples were obtained from the United States, Italy and Spain. Sources were T cells, B-cell-depleted T cells, or PBMCs; the material itself was cDNA or gDNA.

This CDR3 comprises 17 residues. Germline values: CDR1 MNHEY, CDR2 SVGEGT. V dropped 2 bases and J dropped 5; count of bases not matched to a gene: 11. Using immunoSEQ multiplex PCR, the repertoire was profiled, and TCRdb retains in-frame clones only, with some absent. Of roughly 190,000 clones in the sample, 80% to 95% were seen once. The chain employs TRBV6-2 or TRBV6-3 and TRBJ1-5; TRBD1 matches 8 bases. Sequencing used peripheral blood. This receptor was taken from a man aged 50 to 59 with acute or convalescent COVID-19. CDR3 sequence: CASSYGIGQGPYQPQHF. The DNA of the CDR3 is TGTGCCAGCAGTTACGGTATAGGACAGGGACCCTATCAGCCCCAGCATTTT.